The 7 T cell receptor beta chains presented below share a single source sample, sequenced in a study of PD-L1 blockade in urothelial cancer. Time point reported: pretreatment peripheral blood. Method: immunoSEQ multiplex PCR; TCRdb's copy keeps in-frame clones and lacks some. This sample has tens of thousands of clones, with approximately 80% found just once. Sample: PBMCs, taken around atezolizumab (anti-PD-L1) treatment. These receptors all come from a man in his sixties or seventies with urothelial cancer.

DNA of the CDR3: TGTGCCCTCTGGAGCAACTATGGCTACACCTTC. As protein: CALWSNYGYTF. This sequence joins TRBV28 and TRBJ1-2; D gene unclear. V lost 11 bases and J 2 bases, leaving 9 bases between the germline ends. Germline assignment: CDR1 MDHEN and CDR2 SYDVKM. The CDR3 extends over 11 amino acids.

In this sample, this clone turned up a few times. The chain uses TRBV10-3 and TRBJ1-2; D call uncertain. Germline lookup yields CDR1 ENHRY and CDR2 SYGVKD. This CDR3 has 16 residues. Trimming left V 2 bases short and J 0 bases short, with 13 bases between. CDR3 coding DNA: TGTGCCATCAGTGAGACCCCTTGGGCGCCTAACTATGGCTACACCTTC. This translates into CAISETPWAPNYGYTF.

The CDR3 reads CASKPRVGGEQYF. The CDR3 DNA follows: TGTGCCAGCAAGCCCAGGGTGGGAGGCGAGCAGTACTTC. The genes are TRBV28 and TRBJ2-7; TRBD2 is a possible D gene (6 bases). There are 13 residues in the CDR3. From germline, CDR1 is MDHEN and CDR2 SYDVKM. V lost 7 bases to trimming and J lost 6 bases, with 16 bases between them.

The chain links TRBV18 to TRBJ1-2; D ambiguous. Germline V gene lookup returns CDR1 KGHSH and CDR2 LQKENI. The CDR3 is 15 amino acids. V dropped 3 bases and J dropped 0 bases, with 11 bases sitting between them. Written as DNA, the CDR3 is TGTGCCAGCTCACCCCCAGACGGAGCTAACTATGGCTACACCTTC. The encoded protein is CASSPPDGANYGYTF.

The chain employs TRBV7-2 and TRBJ2-7; D may be TRBD1 (6 bases). The CDR3 runs to 14 residues. V lost 5 bases, J lost 2 bases, and 13 bases lay in between. Germline V gives CDR1 SGHTA, CDR2 FQGNSA. As DNA, the CDR3 is TGTGCCAGCAGCCGTCAGGGGCGACCCTACGAGCAGTACTTC. Encoded protein: CASSRQGRPYEQYF. Supplemented by reference TRBV7-2 and TRBJ2-7, the full variable domain reads GAGVSQSPSNKVTEKGKDVELRCDPISGHTALYWYRQSLGQGLEFLIYFQGNSAPDKSGLPSDRFSAERTGGSVSTLTIQRTQQEDSAVYLCASSRQGRPYEQYFGPGTRLTVT.

This rearrangement joins TRBV6-6 to TRBJ2-7; 8 positions agree with TRBD2. Germline CDR1 and CDR2: MNHNY and SVGAGI (reference sequence). V shed 7 bases, J shed 7 bases, and the junction held 12 bases outside the gene matches. The CDR3 spans 14 residues. In DNA form, the CDR3 reads TGTGCCAGCACCAACGCCGGGACTAGAGGAGAGCAGTACTTC. Its protein product is CASTNAGTRGEQYF.

The chain is built from TRBV5-6 and TRBJ2-7, with TRBD2 as a possible D gene (6 bases). The V gene's germline CDR1 is SGHDT and CDR2 YYEEEE. Trimming cost V 0 bases and J 0 bases, with 13 bases left between them. The CDR3 is 16 amino acids. The CDR3 region has the DNA TGTGCCAGCAGCTTGGTGGGCGGCGGGACCTCCTACGAGCAGTACTTC. Amino acids: CASSLVGGGTSYEQYF.